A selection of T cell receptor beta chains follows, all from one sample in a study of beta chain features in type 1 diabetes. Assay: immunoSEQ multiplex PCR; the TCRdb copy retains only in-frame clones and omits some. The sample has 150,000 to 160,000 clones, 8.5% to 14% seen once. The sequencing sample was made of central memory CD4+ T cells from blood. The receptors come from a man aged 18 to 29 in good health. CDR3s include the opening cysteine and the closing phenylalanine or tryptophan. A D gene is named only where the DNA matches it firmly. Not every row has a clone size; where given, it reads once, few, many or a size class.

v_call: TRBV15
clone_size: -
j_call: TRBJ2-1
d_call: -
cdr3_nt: TGTGCCACCAGCAGAGCGGGTCCCTACAATGAGCAGTTCTTC
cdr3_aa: CATSRAGPYNEQFF

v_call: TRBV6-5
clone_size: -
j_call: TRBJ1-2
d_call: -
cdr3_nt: TGTGCCAGCAGTTACTCTGGAGGGGGCTACACCTTC
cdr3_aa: CASSYSGGGYTF

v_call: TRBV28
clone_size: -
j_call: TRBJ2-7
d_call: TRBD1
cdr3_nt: TGTGCCAGCAGTTTATACAAGTCCCGGGACAGGGTACAGTACTTC
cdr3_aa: CASSLYKSRDRVQYF

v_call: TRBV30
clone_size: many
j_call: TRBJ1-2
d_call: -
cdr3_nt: TGTGCCTGGATCCCCGGGGGTTATGGCTACACCTTC
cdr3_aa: CAWIPGGYGYTF

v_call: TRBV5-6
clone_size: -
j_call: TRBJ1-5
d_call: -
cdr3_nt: TGTGCCAGCTCACGGGGAATTGGCAATCAGCCCCAGCATTTT
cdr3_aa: CASSRGIGNQPQHF

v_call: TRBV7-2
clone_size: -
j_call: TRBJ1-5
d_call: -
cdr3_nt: TGTGCCAGCAGCTTAAGGAGTGGGAATCAGCCCCAGCATTTT
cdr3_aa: CASSLRSGNQPQHF

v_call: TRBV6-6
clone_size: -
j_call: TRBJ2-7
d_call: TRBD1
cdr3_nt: TGTGCCAGCAGTCCCCGACAGGGAAGGTACGAGCAGTACTTC
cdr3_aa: CASSPRQGRYEQYF

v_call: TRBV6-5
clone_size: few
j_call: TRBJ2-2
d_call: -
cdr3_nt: TGTGCCAGCAGTCCCAGGTCAGCGAACACCGGGGAGCTGTTTTTT
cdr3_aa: CASSPRSANTGELFF

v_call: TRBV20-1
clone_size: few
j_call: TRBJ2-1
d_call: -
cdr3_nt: TGCAGTGCGGCGAAGACCAATGAGCAGTTCTTC
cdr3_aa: CSAAKTNEQFF

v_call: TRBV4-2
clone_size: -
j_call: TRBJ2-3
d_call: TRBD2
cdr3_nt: TGTGCCAGCAGCCCCACCCTAGCGGGGGCCGGGACGCAGTATTTT
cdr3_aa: CASSPTLAGAGTQYF

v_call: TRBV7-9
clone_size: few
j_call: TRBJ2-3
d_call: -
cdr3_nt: TGTGCCAGCAGCTTAGGGTCAGACCGCACAGATACGCAGTATTTT
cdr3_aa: CASSLGSDRTDTQYF

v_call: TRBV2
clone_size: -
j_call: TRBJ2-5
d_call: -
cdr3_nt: TGTGCCAGCAGTGTAAGCGGGACAAGCCAAGAGACCCAGTACTTC
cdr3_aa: CASSVSGTSQETQYF

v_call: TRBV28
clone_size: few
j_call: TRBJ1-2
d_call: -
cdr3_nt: TGTGCCAGTACCCGGGGCCCTAACTATGGCTACACCTTC
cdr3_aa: CASTRGPNYGYTF

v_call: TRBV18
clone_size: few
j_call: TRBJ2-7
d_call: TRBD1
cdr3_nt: TGTGCCAGCTCACCGCGGGACAGGGCCTCCTACGAGCAGTACTTC
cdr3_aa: CASSPRDRASYEQYF

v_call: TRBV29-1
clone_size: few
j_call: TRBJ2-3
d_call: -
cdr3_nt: TGCAGCGTTGAGTCTCCCCCAGCCCCAGATACGCAGTATTTT
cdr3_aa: CSVESPPAPDTQYF

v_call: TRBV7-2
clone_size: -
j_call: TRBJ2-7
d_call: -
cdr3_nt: TGTGCCAGCAGCTCCGATGGGGGTGCCTCCTACGAGCAGTACTTC
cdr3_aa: CASSSDGGASYEQYF

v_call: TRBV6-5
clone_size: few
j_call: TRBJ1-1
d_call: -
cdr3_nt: TGTGCCAGCATGAGGGGGAGTAGGGCTGAAGCTTTCTTT
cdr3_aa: CASMRGSRAEAFF

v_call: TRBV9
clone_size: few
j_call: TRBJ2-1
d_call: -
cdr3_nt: TGTGCCAGCAACCCAACCGGACAGTCCTACAATGAGCAGTTCTTC
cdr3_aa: CASNPTGQSYNEQFF

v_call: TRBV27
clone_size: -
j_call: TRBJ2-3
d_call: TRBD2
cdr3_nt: TGTGCCAGCAGTTTTCGACATTGGGCTAGCGGGGGCCAAAGCACAGATACGCAGTATTTT
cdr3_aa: CASSFRHWASGGQSTDTQYF

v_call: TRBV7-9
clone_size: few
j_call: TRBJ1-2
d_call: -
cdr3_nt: TGTGCCAGCAGGGATACGGGGGCTGTTGGCTACACCTTC
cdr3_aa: CASRDTGAVGYTF

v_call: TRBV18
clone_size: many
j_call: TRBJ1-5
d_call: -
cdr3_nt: TGTGCCAGCTCACCAGGCGTGGACCAGCCCCAGCATTTT
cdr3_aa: CASSPGVDQPQHF

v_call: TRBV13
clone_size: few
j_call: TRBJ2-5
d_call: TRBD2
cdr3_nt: TGTGCCAGCAGCCCCGGACTAGCTAGAGAGACCCAGTACTTC
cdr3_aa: CASSPGLARETQYF

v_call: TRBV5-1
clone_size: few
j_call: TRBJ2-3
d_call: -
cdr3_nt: TGCGCCACCAAGCTGTTTTCAAGCACAGATACGCAGTATTTT
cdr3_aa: CATKLFSSTDTQYF

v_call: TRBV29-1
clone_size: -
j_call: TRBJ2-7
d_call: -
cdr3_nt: TGCAGCGTTGAAAATCGACCCGGGACGGGCAGGGGCGAGCAGTACTTC
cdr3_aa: CSVENRPGTGRGEQYF

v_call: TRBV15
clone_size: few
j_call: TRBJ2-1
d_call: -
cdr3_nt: TGTGCCACCAGCAGAGATATCGGGGATTACAATGAGCAGTTCTTC
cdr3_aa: CATSRDIGDYNEQFF

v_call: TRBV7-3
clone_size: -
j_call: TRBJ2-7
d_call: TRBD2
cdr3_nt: TGTGCCAGCAGCGCGGGACTAGCGAACGAGCAGTACTTC
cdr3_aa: CASSAGLANEQYF

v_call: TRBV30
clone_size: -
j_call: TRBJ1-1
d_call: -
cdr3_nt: TGTGCCTGGAGTAATATGGGCTACACTGAAGCTTTCTTT
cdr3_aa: CAWSNMGYTEAFF

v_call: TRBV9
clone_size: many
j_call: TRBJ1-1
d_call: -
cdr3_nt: TGTGCCAGCAGCGTAGAAGAGGGCCACACTGAAGCTTTCTTT
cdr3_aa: CASSVEEGHTEAFF

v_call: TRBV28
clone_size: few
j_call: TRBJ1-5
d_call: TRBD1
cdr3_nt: TGTGCCAGCAGTGTCCAGGCGACAGGGAATCAGCCCCAGCATTTT
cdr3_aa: CASSVQATGNQPQHF

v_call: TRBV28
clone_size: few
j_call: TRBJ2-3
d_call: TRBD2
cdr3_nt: TGTGCCAGCCTGGGACTAGCGGCCGCTGGGGCGCAGTATTTT
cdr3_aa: CASLGLAAAGAQYF

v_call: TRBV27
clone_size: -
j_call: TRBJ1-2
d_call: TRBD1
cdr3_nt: TGTGCCAGCAGCCGGATTGGGACAGCACTTAACTATGGCTACACCTTC
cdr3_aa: CASSRIGTALNYGYTF

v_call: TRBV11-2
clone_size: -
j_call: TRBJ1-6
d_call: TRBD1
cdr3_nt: TGTGCCAGCAGCTTCAACCACGTGGGACAGCGAAATTCACCCCTCCACTTT
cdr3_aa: CASSFNHVGQRNSPLHF

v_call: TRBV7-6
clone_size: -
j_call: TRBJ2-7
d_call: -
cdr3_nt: TGTGCCAGCAGCTTAGCAGGAATAAAAACCTACGAGCAGTACTTC
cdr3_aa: CASSLAGIKTYEQYF

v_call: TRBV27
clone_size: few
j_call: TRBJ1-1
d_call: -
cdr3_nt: TGTGCCAGCAGTCCGCTAGGGTTTGGGAACACTGAAGCTTTCTTT
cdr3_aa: CASSPLGFGNTEAFF

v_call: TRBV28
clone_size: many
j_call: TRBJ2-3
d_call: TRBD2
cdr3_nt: TGTGCCAGTACTAGCGTTACAGATACGCAGTATTTT
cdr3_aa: CASTSVTDTQYF

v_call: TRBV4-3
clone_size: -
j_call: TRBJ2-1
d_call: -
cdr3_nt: TGCGCCAGCAGCCAAGACGAGCGACAGAGTTACAATGAGCAGTTCTTC
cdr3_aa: CASSQDERQSYNEQFF

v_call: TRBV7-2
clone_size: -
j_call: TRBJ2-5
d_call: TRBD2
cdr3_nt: TGTGCCAGCAGCCTGGGGGGGATTCAGGAGACCCAGTACTTC
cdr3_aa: CASSLGGIQETQYF

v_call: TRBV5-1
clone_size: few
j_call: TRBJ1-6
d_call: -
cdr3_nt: TGCGCCAGCAGCTTGGTATCGGACCTGAGCTCCTATAATTCACCCCTCCACTTT
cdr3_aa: CASSLVSDLSSYNSPLHF

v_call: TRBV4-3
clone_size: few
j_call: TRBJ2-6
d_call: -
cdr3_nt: TGCGCCAGCAGCCGCCTCAGCTCTGGGGCCAACGTCCTGACTTTC
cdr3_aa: CASSRLSSGANVLTF

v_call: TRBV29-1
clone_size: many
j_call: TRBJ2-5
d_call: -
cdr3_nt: TGCAGCGTTGCCGAGACCCAGTACTTC
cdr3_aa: CSVAETQYF

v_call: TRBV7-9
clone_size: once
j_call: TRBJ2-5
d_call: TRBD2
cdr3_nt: TGTGCCAGCAGCTTAGCCGGGACTAGCGAGGAGACCCAGTACTTC
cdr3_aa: CASSLAGTSEETQYF